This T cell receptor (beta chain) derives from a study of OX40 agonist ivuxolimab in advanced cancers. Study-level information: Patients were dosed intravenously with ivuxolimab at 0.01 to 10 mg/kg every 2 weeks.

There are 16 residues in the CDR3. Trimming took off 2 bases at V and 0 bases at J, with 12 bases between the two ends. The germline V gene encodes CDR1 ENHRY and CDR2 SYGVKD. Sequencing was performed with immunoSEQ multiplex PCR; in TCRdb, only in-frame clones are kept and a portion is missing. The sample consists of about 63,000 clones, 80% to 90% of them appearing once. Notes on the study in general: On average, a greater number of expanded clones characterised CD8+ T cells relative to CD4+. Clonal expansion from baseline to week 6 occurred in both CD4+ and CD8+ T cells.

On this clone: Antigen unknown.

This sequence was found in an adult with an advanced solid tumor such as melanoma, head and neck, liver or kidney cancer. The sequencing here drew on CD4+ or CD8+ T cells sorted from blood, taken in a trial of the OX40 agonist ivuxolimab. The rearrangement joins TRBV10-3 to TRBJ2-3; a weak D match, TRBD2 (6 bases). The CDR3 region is CAISEGNGLSTDTQYF. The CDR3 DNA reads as TGTGCCATCAGTGAGGGGAATGGACTAAGCACAGATACGCAGTATTTT.